This T cell receptor (beta chain) was found in a study of PD-1 blockade in classical Hodgkin lymphoma. Study results and caveats: CD4+ TCR diversity rose significantly by C4D1, and CD8+ TCR diversity did not.

Here immunoSEQ multiplex PCR was the method, and the copy in TCRdb shows in-frame clones only, minus some. The sample lists roughly 50,000 clones, nearly 90% occurring once. Regarding time point: cycle 4 day 1 (C4D1), after more than 5 weeks of nivolumab. All patients relapsed after autologous stem cell transplantation, and brentuximab vedotin exposure varied. Classification of best responses gave complete response, partial response or progressive disease. As concerns this clone: Its antigen is unknown.

This clonotype originated in a human donor with classical Hodgkin lymphoma. Here the sequenced sample was peripheral blood mononuclear cells (PBMCs), taken before the fourth cycle of nivolumab.

CDR3 in amino acids: CASSRQGAGLDTQYF. CDR3 bases: TGTGCCAGCAGCAGACAGGGGGCGGGCTTAGATACGCAGTATTTT. The chain has TRBV6-1 and TRBJ2-3, with 10 bases aligning to TRBD1. The V segment lost 6 bases and the J segment 5 bases; nucleotides outside the gene matches: 8. The germline V gene has CDR1 MNHNS and CDR2 SASEGT. The CDR3 is 15 residues long.